The entry that follows covers one T cell receptor (beta chain) sequence. Its antigen is unidentified. Produced via immunoSEQ multiplex PCR; TCRdb's table is partial and in-frame only. The sample carries roughly 200,000 clones, roughly 91% recorded once. This sample was included in a study of T cell responses to AZD1222 COVID-19 vaccine. Study-wide results and caveats: The breadth and depth of Spike-specific TCRs increased once two AZD1222 doses had been given.

Germline V gives CDR1 DFQATT, CDR2 SNEGSKA (reference sequence). The V gene lost 3 bases and the J gene lost 6 bases, with 5 bases spanning the gap. The CDR3 sequence is 10 residues long. This clonotype was sampled from an adult in good health. The rearrangement uses TRBV20-1 and TRBJ1-2, with D unresolved. The material was peripheral blood, obtained on day 0 of MenACWY control vaccination. Written as DNA, the CDR3 is TGCAGTGCTAGCAGGAATGGCTACACCTTC. Translated, it gives CSASRNGYTF.